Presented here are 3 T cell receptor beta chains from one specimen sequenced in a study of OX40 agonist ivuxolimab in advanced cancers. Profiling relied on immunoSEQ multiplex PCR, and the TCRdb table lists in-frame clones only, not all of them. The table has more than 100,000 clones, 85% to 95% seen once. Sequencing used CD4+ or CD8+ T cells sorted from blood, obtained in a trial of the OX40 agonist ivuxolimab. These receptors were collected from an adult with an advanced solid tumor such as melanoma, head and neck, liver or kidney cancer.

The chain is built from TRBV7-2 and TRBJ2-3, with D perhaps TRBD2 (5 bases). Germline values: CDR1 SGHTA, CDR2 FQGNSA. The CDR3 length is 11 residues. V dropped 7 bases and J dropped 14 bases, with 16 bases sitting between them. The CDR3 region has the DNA TGTGCCAGCACCCGTGAGGGCCTAAGGTATTTT. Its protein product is CASTREGLRYF.

The CDR3 sequence is CASSPTSGELFF. CDR3 bases: TGTGCCAGCAGCCCCACATCCGGGGAGCTGTTTTTT. The chain employs TRBV7-3 and TRBJ2-2; D gene ambiguous. The V gene's germline CDR1 is SGHTA and CDR2 FQGTGA. Trimming removed 5 bases at V and 6 bases at J, with 7 bases between. This CDR3 spans 12 amino acids.

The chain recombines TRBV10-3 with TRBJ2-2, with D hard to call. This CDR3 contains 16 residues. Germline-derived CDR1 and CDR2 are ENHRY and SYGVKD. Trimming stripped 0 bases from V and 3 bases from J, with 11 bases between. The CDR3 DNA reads TGTGCCATCAGTGAGTCGAGTAGAGTATACACCGGGGAGCTGTTTTTT. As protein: CAISESSRVYTGELFF.